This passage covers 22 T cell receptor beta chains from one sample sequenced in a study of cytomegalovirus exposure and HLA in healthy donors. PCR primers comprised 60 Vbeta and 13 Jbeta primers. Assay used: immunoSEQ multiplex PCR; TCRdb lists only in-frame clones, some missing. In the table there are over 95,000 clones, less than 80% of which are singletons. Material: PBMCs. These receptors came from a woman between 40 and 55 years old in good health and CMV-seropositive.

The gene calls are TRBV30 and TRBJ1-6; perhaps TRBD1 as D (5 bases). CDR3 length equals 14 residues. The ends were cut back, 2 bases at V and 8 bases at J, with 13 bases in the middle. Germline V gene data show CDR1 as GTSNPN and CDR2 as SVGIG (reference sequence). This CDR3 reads CAWSRRDGYSPLHF. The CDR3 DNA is TGTGCCTGGAGTCGCAGGGATGGTTATTCACCCCTCCACTTT.

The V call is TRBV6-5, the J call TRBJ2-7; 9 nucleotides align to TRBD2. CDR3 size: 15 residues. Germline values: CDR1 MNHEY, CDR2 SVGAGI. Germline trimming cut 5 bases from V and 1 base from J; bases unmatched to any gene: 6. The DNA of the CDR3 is TGTGCCAGCAGTCGGCCGGGACTAGCATCCTACGAGCAGTACTTC. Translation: CASSRPGLASYEQYF.

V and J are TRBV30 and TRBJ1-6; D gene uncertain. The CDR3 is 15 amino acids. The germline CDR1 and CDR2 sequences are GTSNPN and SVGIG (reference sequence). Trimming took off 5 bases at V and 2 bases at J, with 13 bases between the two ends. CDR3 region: CAWVPQTTYNSPLHF. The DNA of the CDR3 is TGTGCCTGGGTCCCTCAAACAACCTATAATTCACCCCTCCACTTT.

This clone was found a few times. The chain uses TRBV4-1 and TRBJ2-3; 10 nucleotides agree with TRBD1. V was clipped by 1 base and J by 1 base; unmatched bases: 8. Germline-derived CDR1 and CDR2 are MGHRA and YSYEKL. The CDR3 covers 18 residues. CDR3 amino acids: CASSQVLIGTGGTDTQYF. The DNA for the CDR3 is TGCGCCAGCAGCCAAGTTCTTATCGGGACAGGGGGCACAGATACGCAGTATTTT.

The CDR3 is CASSLKASGEQFF. The CDR3 region has the DNA TGTGCCAGCAGCTTAAAGGCTAGCGGGGAGCAGTTCTTC. The genes are TRBV7-3 and TRBJ2-1; 8 nucleotides agree with TRBD2. The length of the CDR3 is 13 residues. The ends lost 1 base at V and 10 bases at J; junction bases unmatched: 3. Germline V gene data show CDR1 as SGHTA and CDR2 as FQGTGA.

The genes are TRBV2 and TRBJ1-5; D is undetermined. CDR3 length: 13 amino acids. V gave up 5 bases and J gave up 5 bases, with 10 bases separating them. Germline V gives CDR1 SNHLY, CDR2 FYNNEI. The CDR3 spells CASSFSEDQPQHF. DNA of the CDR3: TGTGCCAGCAGTTTTAGCGAGGATCAGCCCCAGCATTTT.

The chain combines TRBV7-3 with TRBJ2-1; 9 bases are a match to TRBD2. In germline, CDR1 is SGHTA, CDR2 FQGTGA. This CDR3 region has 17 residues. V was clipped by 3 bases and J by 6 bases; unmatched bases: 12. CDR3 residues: CASSLKASAGGLNEQFF. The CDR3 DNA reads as TGTGCCAGCAGCTTGAAGGCGTCGGCGGGGGGGCTCAATGAGCAGTTCTTC.

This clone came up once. CDR3 region: CASSLAGADTQYF. CDR3 DNA sequence: TGTGCCAGCAGTTTAGCCGGGGCAGATACGCAGTATTTT. The chain carries TRBV28 and TRBJ2-3; maybe TRBD2 (5 bases). Between the trimmed V and J ends, which lost 2 bases and 4 bases, there was a span of 7 bases. The germline CDR1 and CDR2 sequences are MDHEN and SYDVKM. The CDR3 consists of 13 residues. The whole variable domain, filled in from reference TRBV28 and TRBJ2-3, reads DVKVTQSSRYLVKRTGEKVFLECVQDMDHENMFWYRQDPGLGLRLIYFSYDVKMKEKGDIPEGYSVSREKKERFSLILESASTNQTSMYLCASSLAGADTQYFGPGTRLTVL.

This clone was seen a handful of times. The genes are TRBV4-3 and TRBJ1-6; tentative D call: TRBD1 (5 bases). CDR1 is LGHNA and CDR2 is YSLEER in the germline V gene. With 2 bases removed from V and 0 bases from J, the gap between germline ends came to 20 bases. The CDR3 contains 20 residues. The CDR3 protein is CASSQTLGGGVGSYNSPLHF. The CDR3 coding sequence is TGCGCCAGCAGCCAAACGCTCGGGGGGGGAGTCGGCTCCTATAATTCACCCCTCCACTTT.

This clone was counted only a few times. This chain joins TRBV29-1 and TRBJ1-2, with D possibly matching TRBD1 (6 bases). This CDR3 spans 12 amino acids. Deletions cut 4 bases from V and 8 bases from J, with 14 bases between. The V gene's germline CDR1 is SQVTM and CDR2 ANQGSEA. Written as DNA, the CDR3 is TGCAGCGTTGCATCGGGGGGGCAGGGCTACACCTTC. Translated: CSVASGGQGYTF.

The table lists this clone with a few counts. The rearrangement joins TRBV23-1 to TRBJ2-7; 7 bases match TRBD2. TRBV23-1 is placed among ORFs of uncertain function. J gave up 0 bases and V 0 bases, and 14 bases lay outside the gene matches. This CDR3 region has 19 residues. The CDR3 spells CASSQSCQAGRLPSYEQYF. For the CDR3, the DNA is TGCGCCAGCAGTCAATCGTGCCAAGCGGGACGGCTTCCCTCCTACGAGCAGTACTTC.

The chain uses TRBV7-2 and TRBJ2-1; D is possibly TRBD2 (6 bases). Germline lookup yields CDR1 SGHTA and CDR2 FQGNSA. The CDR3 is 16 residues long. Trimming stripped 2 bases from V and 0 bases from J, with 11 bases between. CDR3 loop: CASSLIPAGSYNEQFF. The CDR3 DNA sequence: TGTGCCAGCAGCTTAATCCCAGCGGGCTCCTACAATGAGCAGTTCTTC.

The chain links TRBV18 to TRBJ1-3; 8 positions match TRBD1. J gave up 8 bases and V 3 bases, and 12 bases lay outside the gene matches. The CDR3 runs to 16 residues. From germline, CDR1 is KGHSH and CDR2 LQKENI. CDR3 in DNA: TGTGCCAGCTCACCTATCTTGACAGGGGCTGGTGACACCATATATTTT. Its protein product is CASSPILTGAGDTIYF. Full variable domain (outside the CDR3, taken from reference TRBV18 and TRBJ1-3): NAGVMQNPRHLVRRRGQEARLRCSPMKGHSHVYWYRQLPEEGLKFMVYLQKENIIDESGMPKERFSAEFPKEGPSILRIQQVVRGDSAAYFCASSPILTGAGDTIYFGEGSWLTVV.

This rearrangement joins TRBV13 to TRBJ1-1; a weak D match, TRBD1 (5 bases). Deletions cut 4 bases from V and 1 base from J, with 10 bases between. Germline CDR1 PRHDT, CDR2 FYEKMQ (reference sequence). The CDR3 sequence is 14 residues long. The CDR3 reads CASSSGRRNTEAFF. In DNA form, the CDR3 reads TGTGCCAGCAGCTCAGGGAGAAGGAACACTGAAGCTTTCTTT.

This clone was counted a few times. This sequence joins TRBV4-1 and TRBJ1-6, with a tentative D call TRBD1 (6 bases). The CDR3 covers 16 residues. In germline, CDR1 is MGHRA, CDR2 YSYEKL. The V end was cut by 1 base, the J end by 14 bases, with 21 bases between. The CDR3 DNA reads TGCGCCAGCAGCCAAGTAGAGAACAGGGTCTCGTCGGCCCTCCACTTT. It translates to CASSQVENRVSSALHF.

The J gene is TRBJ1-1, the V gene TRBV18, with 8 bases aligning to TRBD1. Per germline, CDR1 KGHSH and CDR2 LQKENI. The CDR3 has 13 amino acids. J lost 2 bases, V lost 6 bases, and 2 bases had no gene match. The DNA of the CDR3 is TGTGCCAGCTCCGGACAGGGCAACACTGAAGCTTTCTTT. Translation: CASSGQGNTEAFF.

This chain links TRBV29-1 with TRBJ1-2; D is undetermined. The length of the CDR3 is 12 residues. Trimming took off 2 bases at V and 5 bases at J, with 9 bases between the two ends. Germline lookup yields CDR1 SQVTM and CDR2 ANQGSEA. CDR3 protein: CSVELTPYGYTF. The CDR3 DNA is TGCAGCGTTGAACTGACTCCTTATGGCTACACCTTC.

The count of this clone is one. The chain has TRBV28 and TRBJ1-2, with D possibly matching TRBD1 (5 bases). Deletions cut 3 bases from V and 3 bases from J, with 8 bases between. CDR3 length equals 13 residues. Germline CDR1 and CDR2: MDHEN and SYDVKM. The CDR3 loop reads CASSFVRDYGYTF. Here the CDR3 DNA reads TGTGCCAGCAGTTTCGTCAGGGACTATGGCTACACCTTC.

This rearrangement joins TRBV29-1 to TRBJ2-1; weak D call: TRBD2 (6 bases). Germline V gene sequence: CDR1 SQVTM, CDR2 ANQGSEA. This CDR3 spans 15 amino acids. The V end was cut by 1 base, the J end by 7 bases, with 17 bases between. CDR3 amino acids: CSVEGGDRDWNEQFF. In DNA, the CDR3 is TGCAGCGTTGAAGGGGGGGACCGCGATTGGAATGAGCAGTTCTTC.

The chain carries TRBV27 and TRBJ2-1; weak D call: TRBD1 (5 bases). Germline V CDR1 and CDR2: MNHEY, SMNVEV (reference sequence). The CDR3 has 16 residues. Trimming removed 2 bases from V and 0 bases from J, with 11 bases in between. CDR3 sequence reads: CASSLGYRSSYNEQFF. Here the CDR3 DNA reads TGTGCCAGCAGTTTAGGATACAGGAGCTCCTACAATGAGCAGTTCTTC.

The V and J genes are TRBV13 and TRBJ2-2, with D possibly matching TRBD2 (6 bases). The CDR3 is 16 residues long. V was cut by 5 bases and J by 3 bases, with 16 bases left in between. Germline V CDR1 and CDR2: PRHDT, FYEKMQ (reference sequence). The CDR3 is CASSPRPSVDTGELFF. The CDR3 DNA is TGTGCCAGCAGCCCCCGGCCTAGCGTTGACACCGGGGAGCTGTTTTTT.

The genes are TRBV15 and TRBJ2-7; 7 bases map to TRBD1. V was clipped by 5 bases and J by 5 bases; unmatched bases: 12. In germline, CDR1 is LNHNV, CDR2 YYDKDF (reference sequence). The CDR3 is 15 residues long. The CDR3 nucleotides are TGTGCCACCAGCCTCACTGCAGGGGGAATCCACGAGCAGTACTTC. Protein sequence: CATSLTAGGIHEQYF.